This TCR beta chain comes out of a study of blood T cells in healthy people across ages. This clonotype has more than one count but fewer than ten. The CDR3 has 15 amino acids. V shed 4 bases and J shed 1 base, with 13 bases lying between them. Germline values: CDR1 LNHNV, CDR2 YYDKDF (reference sequence). Sample-barcoded 5' priming and a J-beta primer mix drove a second PCR of roughly 7 to 11 cycles. Each CDR3 protein gets one entry after TCRdb re-called the 5' RACE reads with MiXCR. The sample consists of approximately 800,000 distinct CDR3 sequences, just over 55% of them appearing once. The sequence derives from a man aged 40-49 years in good health. V usage is TRBV15 and J usage is TRBJ2-5; maybe TRBD1 (6 bases). Sequencing was carried out using blood. The CDR3 bases are TGTGCCACCAGCAAAAGGCAGGGGCCCCAAGAGACCCAGTACTTC. As protein: CATSKRQGPQETQYF.